Below are 20 T cell receptor beta chains sequenced from a single sample in a study of blood T cell repertoires in COVID-19. Only in-frame clones appear in the TCRdb table, and some are missing; sequencing was by immunoSEQ multiplex PCR. The sample includes 180,000 or so clones, roughly 81% seen only once; the top ten take 4.5% to 5%. The sample was peripheral blood. All receptors derive from a woman of 80 years or more with acute or convalescent COVID-19.

V and J are TRBV4-3 and TRBJ2-7, with D possibly being TRBD2 (5 bases). CDR3 size: 16 residues. Deletions cut 0 bases from V and 5 bases from J, with 17 bases between. CDR1 LGHNA and CDR2 YSLEER come from the germline V gene. Written as DNA, the CDR3 is TGCGCCAGCAGCCAAGACGCAGGACTCTCCCTCAACGAGCAGTACTTC. This sequence encodes CASSQDAGLSLNEQYF.

V is TRBV2 and J is TRBJ1-1, with TRBD1 matching 7 bases. The CDR3 covers 13 residues. Germline CDR1 is SNHLY and CDR2 is FYNNEI. Unmatched junction bases numbered 2, after V lost 7 bases and J lost 0 bases. The CDR3 loop reads CASTQGVNTEAFF. For the CDR3, the DNA is TGTGCCAGCACCCAGGGGGTGAACACTGAAGCTTTCTTT. Full variable domain (outside the CDR3, taken from reference TRBV2 and TRBJ1-1): EPEVTQTPSHQVTQMGQEVILRCVPISNHLYFYWYRQILGQKVEFLVSFYNNEISEKSEIFDDQFSVERPDGSNFTLKIRSTKLEDSAMYFCASTQGVNTEAFFGQGTRLTVV.

The V gene is TRBV3-1 (or the pseudogene TRBV3-2), the J gene TRBJ1-5; no reliable D call. The V and J ends lost 3 bases and 2 bases respectively, with 11 bases between them. CDR1 and CDR2 (germline): LGHDT, YNNKEL (reference sequence). This CDR3 comprises 15 residues. DNA of the CDR3: TGTGCCAGCAGCCATCATGGGCCGGGCAATCAGCCCCAGCATTTT. Encoded protein: CASSHHGPGNQPQHF.

This chain uses TRBV12-3 or TRBV12-4 with TRBJ1-4; D not certain. The CDR3 is 13 amino acids. Trimming pared 6 bases from V and 0 bases from J, leaving 5 bases between. The CDR3 spells CASSPTTNEKLFF. The CDR3 coding sequence is TGTGCCAGCAGCCCAACAACTAATGAAAAACTGTTTTTT.

This chain joins TRBV4-1 and TRBJ2-1; 9 bases match TRBD2. The CDR3 has 17 amino acids. The germline V gene encodes CDR1 MGHRA and CDR2 YSYEKL. Trimming took 1 base from V and 5 from J; bases not matched to a gene: 9. The CDR3 loop reads CASSQVASAGGHNEQFF. The DNA for the CDR3 is TGCGCCAGCAGCCAAGTAGCTTCAGCGGGAGGCCACAATGAGCAGTTCTTC.

The J gene is TRBJ1-5, the V gene TRBV18, with TRBD1 matching 10 bases. This CDR3 contains 16 residues. V lost 3 bases, J lost 3 bases, and 5 bases stayed unmatched. CDR1 is KGHSH, CDR2 LQKENI, per germline. The CDR3 coding sequence is TGTGCCAGCTCACCCGGGACAGGGGCTACCAATCAGCCCCAGCATTTT. Its translation: CASSPGTGATNQPQHF.

The V call is TRBV5-5, the J call TRBJ2-7; the D gene is possibly TRBD1 (6 bases). Germline assignment: CDR1 SGHKS and CDR2 YYEKEE (reference sequence). The CDR3 is 15 residues long. The V and J ends lost 2 bases and 5 bases respectively, with 17 bases between them. CDR3 in amino acids: CASSLTGIIYDEQYF. CDR3 bases: TGTGCCAGCAGCTTAACAGGGATAATTTACGACGAGCAGTACTTC.

The chain joins TRBV10-3 to TRBJ1-1; D not resolved. The CDR3 covers 13 residues. From germline, CDR1 is ENHRY and CDR2 SYGVKD. The V end was cut by 3 bases, the J end by 1 base, with 6 bases between. CDR3 amino acids: CAISERRNTEAFF. The DNA of the CDR3 is TGTGCCATCAGTGAACGCAGGAACACTGAAGCTTTCTTT.

The chain joins TRBV21-1 to TRBJ2-7; the D call in the table, TRBD1, was not verified against the DNA. TRBV21-1 is tagged as a pseudogene. CDR3 length equals 18 residues. The CDR3 coding sequence is TGTGCCAGCAGCTCGGGACAGGAGGCTTTGCGGGCGCCCTACGAGCAGTACTTC. This encodes CASSSGQEALRAPYEQYF.

The rearrangement joins TRBV7-9 to TRBJ1-5; TRBD1 might be the D (5 bases). This CDR3 is 15 amino acids long. V was cut by 2 bases and J by 3 bases, with 11 bases left in between. Germline-derived CDR1 and CDR2 are SEHNR and FQNEAQ (reference sequence). The CDR3 is CASSLSGGNNQPQHF. DNA of the CDR3: TGTGCCAGCAGCTTATCCGGGGGGAACAATCAGCCCCAGCATTTT.

This clone was observed once. The V call is TRBV4-3, the J call TRBJ1-1; D unresolved. V was pared by 4 bases and J by 4 bases, with 13 bases between. CDR3 size: 14 residues. CDR1 and CDR2 from the germline V gene are LGHNA and YSLEER. The CDR3 protein is CASSLTERGTEAFF. Here the CDR3 DNA reads TGCGCCAGCAGCCTCACTGAGCGAGGCACTGAAGCTTTCTTT.

The sample holds one count of this clone. The chain has TRBV7-9 and TRBJ2-4; 8 positions match TRBD1. From germline, CDR1 is SEHNR and CDR2 FQNEAQ (reference sequence). The CDR3 loop spans 16 amino acids. V lost 3 bases to trimming and J lost 3 bases; unmatched junction nucleotides: 7. The CDR3 is CASSLTGDRGKNIQYF. CDR3 DNA: TGTGCCAGCAGCTTGACAGGAGACAGGGGCAAAAACATTCAGTACTTC.

The chain has TRBV12-5 and TRBJ2-2; 8 nucleotides match TRBD1. This CDR3 spans 16 amino acids. Germline V gene lookup returns CDR1 LGHNT and CDR2 FRNRAP. The J segment lost 4 bases and the V segment lost 2 bases, leaving 6 bases of the junction unmatched. In DNA form, the CDR3 reads TGTGCTAGTGGTTTGCTGACAGGGGTCGTCACCGGGGAGCTGTTTTTT. Protein: CASGLLTGVVTGELFF. The full variable domain, completed using reference TRBV12-5 and TRBJ2-2, is DARVTQTPRHKVTEMGQEVTMRCQPILGHNTVFWYRQTMMQGLELLAYFRNRAPLDDSGMPKDRFSAEMPDATLATLKIQPSEPRDSAVYFCASGLLTGVVTGELFFGEGSRLTVL.

The chain employs TRBV5-6 and TRBJ1-4; the D is unclear. The CDR3 runs to 15 residues. From germline, CDR1 is SGHDT and CDR2 YYEEEE. V was cut by 4 bases and J by 0 bases, with 10 bases left in between. In DNA, the CDR3 is TGTGCCAGCAGCACCGACATATCAACTAATGAAAAACTGTTTTTT. It yields the protein CASSTDISTNEKLFF. Complete variable domain (other parts from reference TRBV5-6 and TRBJ1-4): DAGVTQSPTHLIKTRGQQVTLRCSPKSGHDTVSWYQQALGQGPQFIFQYYEEEERQRGNFPDRFSGHQFPNYSSELNVNALLLGDSALYLCASSTDISTNEKLFFGSGTQLSVL.

The chain couples TRBV2 to TRBJ1-6; D is perhaps TRBD1 (5 bases). The CDR3 spans 15 residues. The germline gives CDR1 SNHLY, CDR2 FYNNEI. The V and J ends lost 10 bases and 6 bases respectively, with 19 bases between them. In DNA, the CDR3 is TGTGCCACCCCAAGCGTAGGGGAACTTAATTCACCCCTCCACTTT. Residues: CATPSVGELNSPLHF. Looking up the rest from reference TRBV2 and TRBJ1-6 gives the full variable domain: EPEVTQTPSHQVTQMGQEVILRCVPISNHLYFYWYRQILGQKVEFLVSFYNNEISEKSEIFDDQFSVERPDGSNFTLKIRSTKLEDSAMYFCATPSVGELNSPLHFGNGTRLTVT.

The chain uses TRBV30 and TRBJ1-2; D is undetermined. The CDR3 loop spans 14 amino acids. Germline CDR1 and CDR2: GTSNPN and SVGIG (reference sequence). Trimming took off 0 bases at V and 8 bases at J, with 16 bases between the two ends. The CDR3 nucleotides read TGTGCCTGGAGTGTAAGATTGGAGTCATGGGGCTACACCTTC. Translating gives CAWSVRLESWGYTF. Combining the CDR3 with reference TRBV30 and TRBJ1-2 gives the whole variable domain SQTIHQWPATLVQPVGSPLSLECTVEGTSNPNLYWYRQAAGRGLQLLFYSVGIGQISSEVPQNLSASRPQDRQFILSSKKLLLSDSGFYLCAWSVRLESWGYTFGSGTRLTVV.

This CDR3 reads CASSPLAGGDTGELFF. Written as DNA, the CDR3 is TGTGCCAGCAGTCCCCTAGCGGGAGGGGACACCGGGGAGCTGTTTTTT. The gene calls are TRBV27 and TRBJ2-2, with TRBD2 matching 12 bases. This CDR3 contains 16 residues. Unmatched junction bases numbered 4, after V lost 5 bases and J lost 3 bases. The germline CDR1 and CDR2 sequences are MNHEY and SMNVEV (reference sequence).

There are a few counts of this clone. The CDR3 here is CASSRTALDTYEQYF. The DNA for the CDR3 is TGTGCCAGCAGTCGGACAGCCTTGGACACCTACGAGCAGTACTTC. The rearrangement joins TRBV6-5 to TRBJ2-7, with D perhaps TRBD1 (6 bases). CDR3 size: 15 residues. CDR1 is MNHEY, CDR2 SVGAGI, per germline. The germline V and J ends were trimmed by 5 bases and 2 bases, with 16 bases remaining between them.

The chain employs TRBV10-3 and TRBJ2-1; possibly TRBD2 for D (7 bases). Trimming removed 5 bases at V and 6 bases at J, with 8 bases between. From germline, CDR1 is ENHRY and CDR2 SYGVKD. This CDR3 has 12 residues. The CDR3 region has the DNA TGTGCCATCAGTAGGGGGGGCAATGAGCAGTTCTTC. Protein product: CAISRGGNEQFF.

The chain recombines TRBV6-5 with TRBJ1-1, with D unclear. The CDR3 covers 13 residues. The germline V and J ends were trimmed by 4 bases and 2 bases, with 8 bases remaining between them. Germline CDR1 is MNHEY and CDR2 is SVGAGI. The CDR3 loop reads CASSSRSNTEAFF. As DNA, the CDR3 is TGTGCCAGCAGTTCCCGGTCAAACACTGAAGCTTTCTTT.